These 10 T cell receptor beta chains originate from one sample sequenced in a study of blood T cell repertoires in COVID-19. The table came from immunoSEQ multiplex PCR; TCRdb's copy has only in-frame clones and leaves some out. The table lists hundreds of thousands of clones, 86% of them singletons. Material for sequencing was PBMCs or T cells enriched from blood (not recorded which). All receptors come from a woman aged 45 to 65 who had recovered from COVID-19.

The rearrangement links TRBV28 to TRBJ2-1; 11 bases are shared with TRBD1. CDR3 length: 16 residues. Germline CDR1 reads MDHEN; CDR2 reads SYDVKM. With V trimmed by 6 bases and J by 4 bases, 8 bases remained unmatched. CDR3 sequence: CASSWMDRGPYNEQFF. The CDR3 nucleotides are TGTGCCAGCAGCTGGATGGACAGGGGGCCGTACAATGAGCAGTTCTTC.

This chain links TRBV5-6 with TRBJ2-2, with TRBD2 as a possible D gene (5 bases). The germline V gene encodes CDR1 SGHDT and CDR2 YYEEEE. V was cut by 0 bases and J by 7 bases, with 10 bases left in between. This CDR3 has 14 amino acids. The DNA of the CDR3 is TGTGCCAGCAGCTTGGAAGCCGGGGTCGGGGAGCTGTTTTTT. This codes for CASSLEAGVGELFF. The full variable domain, completed using reference TRBV5-6 and TRBJ2-2, is DAGVTQSPTHLIKTRGQQVTLRCSPKSGHDTVSWYQQALGQGPQFIFQYYEEEERQRGNFPDRFSGHQFPNYSSELNVNALLLGDSALYLCASSLEAGVGELFFGEGSRLTVL.

This sequence joins TRBV7-2 and TRBJ2-1, with TRBD2 matching over 9 bases. V lost 0 bases to trimming and J lost 9 bases; unmatched junction nucleotides: 18. This CDR3 is built from 19 residues. The germline V gene has CDR1 SGHTA and CDR2 FQGNSA. This CDR3 is CASSLAPVGGVAGDFEQFF. DNA of the CDR3: TGTGCCAGCAGCTTAGCGCCGGTCGGGGGAGTAGCGGGAGATTTTGAGCAGTTCTTC.

There are a few counts of this clone. The chain employs TRBV6-5 and TRBJ1-1; tentative D call: TRBD1 (5 bases). Germline loops: CDR1 MNHEY, CDR2 SVGAGI. The V gene lost 6 bases and the J gene lost 4 bases, with 15 bases spanning the gap. There are 14 residues in the CDR3. For the CDR3, the DNA is TGTGCCAGCAGCCGCCTCAGGGTGGTCACTGAAGCTTTCTTT. Protein product: CASSRLRVVTEAFF.

V usage is TRBV19 and J usage is TRBJ2-3; possibly TRBD1 for D (5 bases). V lost 2 bases to trimming and J lost 3 bases, with 21 bases between them. The CDR3 contains 18 residues. Germline CDR1 is LNHDA and CDR2 is SQIVND (reference sequence). This CDR3 reads CASSIKVGRTLETDTQYF. The CDR3 coding sequence is TGTGCCAGTAGTATAAAGGTGGGGCGAACTTTAGAGACAGATACGCAGTATTTT.

The table lists this clone with a few counts. CDR3 sequence: CASSSTGGTSSEAFF. The CDR3 DNA is TGTGCCAGCAGTTCGACCGGCGGGACGAGCTCTGAAGCTTTCTTT. The chain couples TRBV7-6 to TRBJ1-1; D is possibly TRBD1 (5 bases). Trimming pared 6 bases from V and 6 bases from J, leaving 20 bases between. CDR3 length: 15 residues. CDR1 is SGHVS and CDR2 is FNYEAQ in the germline V gene.

The chain uses TRBV2 and TRBJ1-1; TRBD1 agrees at 7 bases. Germline V gene data show CDR1 as SNHLY and CDR2 as FYNNEI. The V and J ends lost 6 bases and 1 base, in that order; junction bases with no gene match: 5. The CDR3 covers 14 residues. The CDR3 loop reads CASRPGQTNTEAFF. The DNA of the CDR3 is TGTGCCAGCAGGCCGGGACAGACGAACACTGAAGCTTTCTTT.

This chain joins TRBV6-5 and TRBJ1-2; D unclear. The CDR3 is made up of 15 amino acids. Trimming took 4 bases from V and 4 from J, leaving 16 bases between them. CDR1 is MNHEY, CDR2 SVGAGI, per germline. The CDR3 region has the DNA TGTGCCAGCAGTTTGCGGGGAGCCCCCGGCTATGGCTACACCTTC. As protein: CASSLRGAPGYGYTF.

The chain joins TRBV28 to TRBJ2-7, with D tentatively TRBD2 (6 bases). CDR3 length equals 16 residues. Germline V gives CDR1 MDHEN, CDR2 SYDVKM. V gave up 5 bases and J gave up 0 bases, with 17 bases separating them. DNA of the CDR3: TGTGCCAGCAGTGTCGTCGATCGGCGGGACTCCTACGAGCAGTACTTC. Its protein product is CASSVVDRRDSYEQYF.

The J gene is TRBJ1-5, the V gene TRBV7-6; D perhaps matches TRBD1 (6 bases). Germline assignment: CDR1 SGHVS and CDR2 FNYEAQ. V lost 1 base to trimming and J lost 7 bases, with 8 bases between them. The CDR3 extends over 13 amino acids. The CDR3: CASSLGQEQPQHF. In nucleotides, the CDR3 is TGTGCCAGCAGCTTAGGACAGGAGCAGCCCCAGCATTTT.